The clone carrying this TCR beta chain showed up many times. Antigen: not known. CDR1 is MDHEN, CDR2 SYDVKM, per germline. Trimming removed 3 bases at V and 3 bases at J, with 14 bases between. This CDR3 is built from 15 residues. No patient had received any treatment before thyroid surgery. The sample comes from a study of metastatic and nonmetastatic thyroid tumors. Overall study context: Comparative analysis of repertoires was undertaken across blood and tumor or nodule tissue obtained from malignant and benign thyroid patients. The study's findings and limits: Malignant tumors reportedly showed significantly higher TCR beta diversity than benign nodules in both blood and tumor.

Original processing notes: What underpinned the distant-metastasis classifier for papillary thyroid cancer was the set of CDR3 differences across clinicopathological groups. TCRdb re-analyzed the PCR reads using MiXCR. V and J calls and clone size were set by TCRdb, not the authors. The table records tens of thousands of clones, 4% to 5% of them present only once. This TCR came from a female donor with papillary thyroid cancer or a benign thyroid nodule (not recorded which). Some clones in this sample may be carry-over from other donors' samples. Sequencing was performed on blood. The chain employs TRBV28 and TRBJ2-5; D gene ambiguous. Written as DNA, the CDR3 is TGTGCCAGCAGTTTTGTCGAGACCGCTAAAGAGACCCAGTACTTC. It codes for CASSFVETAKETQYF.